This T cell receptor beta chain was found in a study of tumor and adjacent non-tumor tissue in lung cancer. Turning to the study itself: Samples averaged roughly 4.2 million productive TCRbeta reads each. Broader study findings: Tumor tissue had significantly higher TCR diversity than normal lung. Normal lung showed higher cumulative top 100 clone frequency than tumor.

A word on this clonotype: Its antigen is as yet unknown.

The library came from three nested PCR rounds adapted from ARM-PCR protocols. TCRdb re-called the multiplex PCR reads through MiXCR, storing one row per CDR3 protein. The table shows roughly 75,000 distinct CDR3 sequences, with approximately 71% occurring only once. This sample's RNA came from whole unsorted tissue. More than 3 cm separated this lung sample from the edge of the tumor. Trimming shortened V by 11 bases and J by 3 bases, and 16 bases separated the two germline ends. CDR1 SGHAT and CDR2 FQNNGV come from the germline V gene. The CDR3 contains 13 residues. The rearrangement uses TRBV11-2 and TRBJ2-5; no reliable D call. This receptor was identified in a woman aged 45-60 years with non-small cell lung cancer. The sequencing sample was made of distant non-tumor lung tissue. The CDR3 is CACRVWVKETQYF. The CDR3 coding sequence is TGTGCCTGTAGGGTCTGGGTTAAAGAGACCCAGTACTTC.